The next 5 T cell receptor beta chains were all read from a single sample in a study of cytomegalovirus exposure and HLA in healthy donors. The PCR was carried out with 60 Vbeta primers and 13 Jbeta primers. Produced via immunoSEQ multiplex PCR; TCRdb's table is partial and in-frame only. The table shows 150,000 to 200,000 clones, with approximately 84% occurring only once. Sequenced: PBMCs. The receptors stem from a middle-aged man in good health and CMV-seropositive.

The chain uses TRBV16 and TRBJ2-1, with D possibly matching TRBD2 (6 bases). Per the germline V gene, CDR1 is KGHSY and CDR2 is FQNENV. This CDR3 is 14 amino acids long. The V end was cut by 3 bases, the J end by 6 bases, with 12 bases between. The chain's CDR3 is CASSHSGTFNEQFF. DNA for the CDR3: TGTGCCAGCAGCCATTCCGGGACTTTCAATGAGCAGTTCTTC.

J is TRBJ2-1 and V is TRBV1; the table's D call, TRBD2, was not checked against the DNA. TRBV1 is a pseudogene segment. This CDR3 region has 15 residues. CDR3 bases: TGCACCAGCAGCCAAGAAGCGGGTGGCTACAATGAGCAGTTCTTC. It codes for CTSSQEAGGYNEQFF.

J is TRBJ2-7 and V is TRBV6-6; TRBD1 might be the D (7 bases). CDR3 length: 13 amino acids. Trimming took 4 bases from V and 3 from J, leaving 10 bases between them. Germline CDR1 MNHNY, CDR2 SVGAGI (reference sequence). The chain's CDR3 is CASSWGDSYEQYF. The CDR3 coding sequence is TGTGCCAGCAGTTGGGGGGACAGCTACGAGCAGTACTTC.

The table lists this clone with a count of one. DNA for the CDR3: TGCGCCAGCAGCTTTGGGACAGCGAACACCGGGGAGCTGTTTTTT. Encoded protein: CASSFGTANTGELFF. The chain links TRBV5-1 to TRBJ2-2; 7 bases fit TRBD1. With V trimmed by 2 bases and J by 0 bases, 1 base remained unmatched. Germline V gene lookup returns CDR1 SGHRS and CDR2 YFSETQ. The CDR3 is made up of 15 amino acids.

The gene calls are TRBV19 and TRBJ1-5; no clear D. This CDR3 is built from 15 residues. Germline lookup yields CDR1 LNHDA and CDR2 SQIVND (reference sequence). V lost 3 bases, J lost 1 base, and 10 bases lay in between. CDR3 amino acids: CASSMAVVSNQPQHF. DNA of the CDR3: TGTGCCAGTAGTATGGCGGTAGTCAGCAATCAGCCCCAGCATTTT. Full variable domain (outside the CDR3, taken from reference TRBV19 and TRBJ1-5): DGGITQSPKYLFRKEGQNVTLSCEQNLNHDAMYWYRQDPGQGLRLIYYSQIVNDFQKGDIAEGYSVSREKKESFPLTVTSAQKNPTAFYLCASSMAVVSNQPQHFGDGTRLSIL.